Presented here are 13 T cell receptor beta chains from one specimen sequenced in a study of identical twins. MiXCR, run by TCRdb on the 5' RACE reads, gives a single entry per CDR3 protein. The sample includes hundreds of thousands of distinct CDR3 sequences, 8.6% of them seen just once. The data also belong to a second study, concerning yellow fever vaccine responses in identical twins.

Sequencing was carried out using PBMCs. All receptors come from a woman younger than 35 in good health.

For the CDR3, the DNA is TGTGCCAGCAGCTATACTAGCGGGGGGTTTACCGGGGAGCTGTTTTTT. As protein: CASSYTSGGFTGELFF. The chain couples TRBV7-6 to TRBJ2-2, with 12 positions matching TRBD2. Germline CDR1 reads SGHVS; CDR2 reads FNYEAQ. The CDR3 is made up of 16 amino acids. Trimming at V came to 4 bases and at J to 5 bases, leaving 5 bases not matched to a gene. The variable domain in full, completed from reference TRBV7-6 and TRBJ2-2, reads GAGVSQSPRYKVTKRGQDVALRCDPISGHVSLYWYRQALGQGPEFLTYFNYEAQQDKSGLPNDRFSAERPEGSISTLTIQRTEQRDSAMYRCASSYTSGGFTGELFFGEGSRLTVL.

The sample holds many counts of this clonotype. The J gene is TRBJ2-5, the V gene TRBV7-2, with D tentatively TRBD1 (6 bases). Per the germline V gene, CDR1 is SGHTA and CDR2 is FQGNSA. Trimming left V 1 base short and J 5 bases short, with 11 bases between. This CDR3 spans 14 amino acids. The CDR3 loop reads CASSLDPGEETQYF. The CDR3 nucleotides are TGTGCCAGCAGCTTAGACCCAGGGGAGGAGACCCAGTACTTC.

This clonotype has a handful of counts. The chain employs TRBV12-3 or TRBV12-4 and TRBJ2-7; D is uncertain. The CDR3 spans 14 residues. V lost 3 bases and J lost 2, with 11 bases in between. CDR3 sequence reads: CASSFRQLTYEQYF. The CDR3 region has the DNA TGTGCCAGCAGTTTCCGTCAGTTAACCTACGAGCAGTACTTC.

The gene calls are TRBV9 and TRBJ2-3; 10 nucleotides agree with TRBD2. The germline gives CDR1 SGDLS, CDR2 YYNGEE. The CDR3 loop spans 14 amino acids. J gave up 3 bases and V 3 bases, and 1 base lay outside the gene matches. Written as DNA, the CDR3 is TGTGCCAGCAGCGCTAGCGGGAGTACAGATACGCAGTATTTT. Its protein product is CASSASGSTDTQYF.

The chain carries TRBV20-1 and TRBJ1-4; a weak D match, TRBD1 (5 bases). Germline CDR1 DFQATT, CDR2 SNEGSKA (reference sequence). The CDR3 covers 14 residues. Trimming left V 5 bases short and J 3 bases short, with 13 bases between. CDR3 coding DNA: TGCAGTGCTTCCCCCGGGACTTCTAATGAAAAACTGTTTTTT. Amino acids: CSASPGTSNEKLFF.

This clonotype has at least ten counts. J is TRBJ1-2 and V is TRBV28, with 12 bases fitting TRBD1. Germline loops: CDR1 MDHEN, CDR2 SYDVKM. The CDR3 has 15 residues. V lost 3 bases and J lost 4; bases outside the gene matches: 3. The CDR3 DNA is TGTGCCAGCAGTTTCGGGACAGGGGGCTTCTATGGCTACACCTTC. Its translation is CASSFGTGGFYGYTF.

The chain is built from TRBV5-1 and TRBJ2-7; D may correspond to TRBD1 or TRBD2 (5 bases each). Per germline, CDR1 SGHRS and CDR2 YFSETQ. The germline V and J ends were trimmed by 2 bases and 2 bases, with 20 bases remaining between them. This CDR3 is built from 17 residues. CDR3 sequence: CASSFYKTGTGPYEQYF. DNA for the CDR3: TGCGCCAGCAGCTTTTATAAGACGGGGACGGGACCCTACGAGCAGTACTTC.

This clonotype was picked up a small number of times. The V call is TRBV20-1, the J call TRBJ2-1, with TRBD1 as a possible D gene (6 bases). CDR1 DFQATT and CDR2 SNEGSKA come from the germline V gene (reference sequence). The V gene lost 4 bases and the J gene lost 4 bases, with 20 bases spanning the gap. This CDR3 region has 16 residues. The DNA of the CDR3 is TGCAGTGCTATAACCCCCGGGCCAGGGACATACAATGAGCAGTTCTTC. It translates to CSAITPGPGTYNEQFF.

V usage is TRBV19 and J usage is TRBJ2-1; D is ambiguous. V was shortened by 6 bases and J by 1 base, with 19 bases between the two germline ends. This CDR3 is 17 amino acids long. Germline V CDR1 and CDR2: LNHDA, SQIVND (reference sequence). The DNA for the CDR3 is TGTGCCAGTAGCTCGGACGGCTTCACGTTGTCCTACAATGAGCAGTTCTTC. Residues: CASSSDGFTLSYNEQFF.

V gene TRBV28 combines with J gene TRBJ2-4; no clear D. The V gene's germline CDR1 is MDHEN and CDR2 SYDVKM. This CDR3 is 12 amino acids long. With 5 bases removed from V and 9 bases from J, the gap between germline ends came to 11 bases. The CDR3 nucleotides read TGTGCCAGCAGTGCACAGTGGGGCATTCAGTACTTC. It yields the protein CASSAQWGIQYF.

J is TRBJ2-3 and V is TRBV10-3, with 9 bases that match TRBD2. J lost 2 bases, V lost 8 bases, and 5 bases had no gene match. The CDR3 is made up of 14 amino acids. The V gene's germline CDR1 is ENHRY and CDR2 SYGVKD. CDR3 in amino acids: CAIASGNLTDTQYF. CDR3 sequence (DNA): TGTGCCATCGCTAGCGGGAACCTCACAGATACGCAGTATTTT.

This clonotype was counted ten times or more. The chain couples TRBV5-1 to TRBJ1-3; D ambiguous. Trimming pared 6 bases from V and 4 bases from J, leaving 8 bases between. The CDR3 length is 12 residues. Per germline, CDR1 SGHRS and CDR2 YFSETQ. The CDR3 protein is CASMSSGNTIYF. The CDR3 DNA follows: TGCGCCAGCATGAGTAGCGGAAACACCATATATTTT.

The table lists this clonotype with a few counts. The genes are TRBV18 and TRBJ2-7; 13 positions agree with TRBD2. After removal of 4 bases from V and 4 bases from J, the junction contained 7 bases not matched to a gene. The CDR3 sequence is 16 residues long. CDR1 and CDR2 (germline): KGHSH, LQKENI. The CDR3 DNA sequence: TGTGCCAGCTCACTTACCGGGACTAGCGGGAAGTACGAGCAGTACTTC. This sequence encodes CASSLTGTSGKYEQYF.